The entry below gives a single T cell receptor beta chain sequence along with its context. CDR1 and CDR2 from the germline V gene are SGHAT and FQNNGV. Trimming removed 0 bases from V and 7 bases from J, with 15 bases in between. The CDR3 contains 15 residues. The source of the sample is a study of blood T cell repertoires in COVID-19. Methods used by the authors: Counts of nucleated cells, estimated from reference gene primer amplification, were obtained. The method was immunoSEQ multiplex PCR; TCRdb's version includes in-frame clones alone and lacks a portion of them. That table supplies the V and J calls and clone size; D and trimming were determined from the DNA. The data contain 100,000 to 150,000 clones, about 70% of them singletons.

The clonotype was recovered from a man aged 55 to 70 with acute or convalescent COVID-19. The material sequenced was peripheral blood. The rearrangement uses TRBV11-2 and TRBJ1-2, with a tentative D call TRBD1 (6 bases). The CDR3 reads CASSLDPGASSGYTF. The CDR3 DNA reads TGTGCCAGCAGCTTAGATCCAGGGGCCTCTAGTGGCTACACCTTC.